The 24 T cell receptor beta chains given below trace back to one sample, sequenced in a study of T-cell reconstitution after alpha-beta-depleted transplantation in children. Construction of the TCRbeta library involved unique molecular identifiers. TCRdb recomputed calls from the PCR reads with MiXCR, one row per CDR3 protein. This sample has hundreds of thousands of distinct CDR3 sequences, with around a third found just once. The sample here was PBMCs from the stem cell graft donor, taken from the stem cell graft. The receptors derive from a human donor who donated a stem cell graft to a child with aplastic anemia.

The chain uses TRBV20-1 and TRBJ2-2; D is undetermined. V was trimmed by 0 bases and J by 4 bases, leaving 9 bases between them. Germline V gives CDR1 DFQATT, CDR2 SNEGSKA (reference sequence). There are 14 residues in the CDR3. The CDR3 DNA is TGCAGTGCTAGAGACCGGAAGGGCACCGGGGAGCTGTTTTTT. It yields the protein CSARDRKGTGELFF.

This clonotype was counted between two and nine times. V and J are TRBV5-1 and TRBJ2-4; 7 bases match TRBD1. The CDR3 runs 18 residues. Germline CDR1 reads SGHRS; CDR2 reads YFSETQ. The V and J ends lost 4 bases and 9 bases, in that order; junction bases with no gene match: 22. CDR3 amino acids: CASSPSNTGAEDQSIQYF. CDR3 coding DNA: TGCGCCAGCAGCCCTAGTAATACAGGGGCCGAGGATCAAAGCATTCAGTACTTC.

The chain recombines TRBV12-3 or TRBV12-4 with TRBJ2-2; 8 bases are a match to TRBD1. The CDR3 is 15 amino acids. The J segment lost 3 bases and the V segment lost 5 bases, leaving 5 bases of the junction unmatched. The CDR3: CASSPSDRDTGELFF. The CDR3 DNA sequence: TGTGCCAGCAGTCCTTCGGACAGGGACACCGGGGAGCTGTTTTTT.

The rearrangement uses TRBV20-1 and TRBJ2-1; weak D call: TRBD2 (6 bases). The CDR3 spans 14 residues. V was shortened by 6 bases and J by 0 bases, with 12 bases between the two germline ends. From germline, CDR1 is DFQATT and CDR2 SNEGSKA (reference sequence). CDR3 protein: CSAPLGSSYNEQFF. In DNA, the CDR3 is TGCAGTGCACCCCTCGGGAGCTCCTACAATGAGCAGTTCTTC.

The chain couples TRBV12-3 or TRBV12-4 to TRBJ2-7; 11 nucleotides line up with TRBD1. This CDR3 comprises 16 residues. V lost 5 bases to trimming and J lost 0 bases; unmatched junction nucleotides: 6. CDR3 DNA: TGTGCCAGCAGTCCTGAGGGACAGGGGGGCTCCTACGAGCAGTACGTC. This gives the protein CASSPEGQGGSYEQYV.

The chain couples TRBV4-2 to TRBJ1-1; D call uncertain. CDR3 size: 14 residues. CDR1 is LGHNA and CDR2 is YNFKEQ in the germline V gene. The V end was cut by 3 bases, the J end by 5 bases, with 13 bases between. The CDR3 loop reads CASSQSVRDTEAFF. The CDR3 DNA reads TGTGCCAGCAGCCAGTCAGTTCGGGATACTGAAGCTTTCTTT.

This clonotype was recorded a few times. V and J are TRBV20-1 and TRBJ2-1; TRBD2 matches at 7 bases. The germline V gene encodes CDR1 DFQATT and CDR2 SNEGSKA (reference sequence). This CDR3 is 15 amino acids long. V gave up 3 bases and J gave up 0 bases; unmatched junction bases: 5. In nucleotides, the CDR3 is TGCAGTGCTAGTCGGCTAGCGGTCTCCTACAATGAGCAGTTCTTC. Translation: CSASRLAVSYNEQFF.

The genes are TRBV30 and TRBJ1-1, with D maybe TRBD1 (5 bases). CDR3 size: 14 residues. Germline values: CDR1 GTSNPN, CDR2 SVGIG (reference sequence). Trimming cost V 4 bases and J 0 bases, with 12 bases left between them. As DNA, the CDR3 is TGTGCCTGGAACACCGCGACAGTGAACACTGAAGCTTTCTTT. As protein: CAWNTATVNTEAFF.

The CDR3 DNA sequence: TGTGCCAGCAGCTTCGACCCGGGGTCCGGGGAGCTGTTTTTT. Its protein is CASSFDPGSGELFF. The rearrangement uses TRBV11-3 and TRBJ2-2; tentatively, D is TRBD2 (5 bases). The CDR3 is 14 residues long. Germline V lookup: CDR1 SGHNT, CDR2 YENEEA. Trimming took 3 bases from V and 6 from J, leaving 11 bases between them.

The chain carries TRBV13 and TRBJ2-6; the D gene is possibly TRBD1 (7 bases). The CDR3 is made up of 16 amino acids. The V gene's germline CDR1 is PRHDT and CDR2 FYEKMQ (reference sequence). The V end lost 7 bases, the J end lost 4 bases, and 17 bases lay between the germline ends. CDR3 residues: CASTLRGVRGANVLTF. CDR3 sequence (DNA): TGTGCCAGCACCCTCAGGGGGGTACGAGGGGCCAACGTCCTGACTTTC.

Comments on this clonotype: At one end, the junction sequence differs from germline, possibly due to a read error. The V gene is TRBV20-1, the J gene TRBJ2-2; D might be TRBD1 or TRBD2, each matching 5 bases. The CDR3 is made up of 13 amino acids. Per the germline V gene, CDR1 is DFQATT and CDR2 is SNEGSKA (reference sequence). CDR3 protein: CSAGEGSTGELFF. CDR3 DNA sequence: TGCAGTGCTGGAGAGGGGAGCACCGGGGAGCTGTTTTTT.

This chain links TRBV6-2 or TRBV6-3 with TRBJ2-1; 11 bases are a match to TRBD1. Germline assignment: CDR1 MNHEY and CDR2 SVGEGT. CDR3 length: 15 residues. Trimming cost V 5 bases and J 3 bases; bases outside gene matches: 3. The CDR3 DNA reads TGTGCCAGCAGTCCGGGACAGGGGGACTACAATGAGCAGTTCTTC. This gives the protein CASSPGQGDYNEQFF.

This chain joins TRBV5-1 and TRBJ2-5, with D possibly being TRBD1 (6 bases). V gave up 4 bases and J gave up 2 bases, with 15 bases separating them. CDR3 length equals 15 residues. Germline assignment: CDR1 SGHRS and CDR2 YFSETQ. The CDR3 reads CASSPVGTLQETQYF. The CDR3 nucleotides are TGCGCCAGCAGCCCCGTGGGGACATTACAAGAGACCCAGTACTTC.

This clonotype was counted only a few times. This chain links TRBV6-1 with TRBJ1-1, with no clear D. This CDR3 contains 13 residues. CDR1 MNHNS and CDR2 SASEGT come from the germline V gene. Deletions cut 8 bases from V and 4 bases from J, with 14 bases between. The CDR3 protein is CASVEGVVTEAFF. CDR3 sequence (DNA): TGTGCCAGCGTAGAGGGAGTAGTCACTGAAGCTTTCTTT.

In its sample, this clonotype was seen once. This chain joins TRBV5-1 and TRBJ1-1; 8 bases are shared with TRBD1. With V trimmed by 4 bases and J by 0 bases, 8 bases remained unmatched. This CDR3 comprises 16 residues. Germline lookup yields CDR1 SGHRS and CDR2 YFSETQ. The CDR3 nucleotides are TGCGCCAGCAGCGTGGACAGGGCCATCATGAACACTGAAGCTTTCTTT. Its protein is CASSVDRAIMNTEAFF.

The chain links TRBV7-8 to TRBJ2-7; TRBD2 matches 10 bases. CDR1 and CDR2 from the germline V gene are SGHVS and FQNEAQ. CDR3 length: 16 amino acids. Trimming removed 5 bases from V and 0 bases from J; junction bases left unmatched: 7. The CDR3 bases are TGTGCCAGCAGCACGACTAGCGGGTCTAGCTCCTACGAGCAGTACTTC. It codes for CASSTTSGSSSYEQYF.

The chain couples TRBV30 to TRBJ2-5; 15 nucleotides match TRBD2. CDR3 length: 15 residues. The germline CDR1 and CDR2 sequences are GTSNPN and SVGIG (reference sequence). The junction had 4 bases not matched to a gene; V was cut back by 3 bases and J by 5 bases. DNA of the CDR3: TGTGCCTGGAGCCATGGACTAGCGGGAGGGGAGACCCAGTACTTC. It translates to CAWSHGLAGGETQYF.

This clonotype was detected only a few times. The chain employs TRBV5-5 and TRBJ2-2; D is unclear. CDR3 length: 14 amino acids. Trimming shortened V by 0 bases and J by 4 bases, and 7 bases separated the two germline ends. Germline V gene data show CDR1 as SGHKS and CDR2 as YYEKEE (reference sequence). CDR3 region: CASSLVLSTGELFF. The CDR3 coding sequence is TGTGCCAGCAGCTTGGTACTATCCACCGGGGAGCTGTTTTTT.

In its sample, this clonotype was seen a few times. The chain links TRBV7-2 to TRBJ2-3; D unclear. Germline CDR1 and CDR2: SGHTA and FQGNSA. The CDR3 is 14 amino acids. V was shortened by 1 base and J by 4 bases, with 9 bases between the two germline ends. The CDR3 nucleotides are TGTGCCAGCAGCTTAGAGGGTCTGTCAGATACGCAGTATTTT. Protein sequence: CASSLEGLSDTQYF.

J is TRBJ1-1 and V is TRBV14, with D perhaps TRBD1 (5 bases). The germline V and J ends were trimmed by 0 bases and 4 bases, with 12 bases remaining between them. Germline V lookup: CDR1 SGHDN, CDR2 FVKESK. The CDR3 extends over 15 amino acids. Here the CDR3 reads CASSQDGSGLTEAFF. The CDR3 DNA reads TGTGCCAGCAGCCAAGATGGATCGGGACTCACTGAAGCTTTCTTT.

This clonotype has only a few counts. The chain joins TRBV14 to TRBJ2-5; D gene ambiguous. Trimming took off 4 bases at V and 5 bases at J, with 14 bases between the two ends. This CDR3 has 14 amino acids. CDR1 is SGHDN, CDR2 FVKESK, per germline. The CDR3 region has the DNA TGTGCCAGCAGCCTAACCCGTCTAGGGGAGACCCAGTACTTC. Its translation: CASSLTRLGETQYF.

The chain links TRBV12-3 or TRBV12-4 to TRBJ2-3, with D possibly being TRBD2 (6 bases). V was trimmed by 7 bases and J by 7 bases, leaving 12 bases between them. CDR3 size: 12 residues. CDR3 sequence reads: CASTTEGHTQYF. The CDR3 DNA reads as TGTGCCAGCACCACGGAGGGTCATACGCAGTATTTT.

The V gene is TRBV5-1, the J gene TRBJ1-1; a possible D gene is TRBD1 (6 bases). The CDR3 loop spans 16 amino acids. Germline values: CDR1 SGHRS, CDR2 YFSETQ. V was cut by 0 bases and J by 3 bases, with 15 bases left in between. As DNA, the CDR3 is TGCGCCAGCAGCTTGGAAGGCGCGAGACAGGACACTGAAGCTTTCTTT. This encodes CASSLEGARQDTEAFF.

The chain carries TRBV27 and TRBJ1-4, with D perhaps matching TRBD1 (6 bases). The V end lost 6 bases, the J end lost 4 bases, and 18 bases lay between the germline ends. The CDR3 totals 16 residues. Germline CDR1 and CDR2: MNHEY and SMNVEV (reference sequence). The CDR3 nucleotides read TGTGCCAGCAGGAAAACTGGACAGACGGATAATGAAAAACTGTTTTTT. As protein: CASRKTGQTDNEKLFF.